This T cell receptor beta chain was captured in a study of T cell changes during pregnancy in multiple sclerosis (dated by TCRdb to about 2019). For the study in its entirety: In women with multiple sclerosis, the researchers looked at how the T cell repertoire shifted as pregnancy progressed.

Library method: the immunoSEQ multiplex PCR assay. TCRdb limited this immuneACCESS table to in-frame rearrangements with V and J called. A share of clones is missing; checked studies link under half to unresolved V genes, and the rest is unexplained. The sample table shows 100,000 or so clones, and 85% to 95% are seen once. The biggest ten clones account for 0.99% of the sample. The germline V gene yields MGHRA for CDR1 and YSYEKL for CDR2. From the cysteine through the phenylalanine, the CDR3 covers 15 amino acids. Only the CDR3 part of the read is kept: 45 bases, read in frame from the first base. V and J lose 0 bases and 5 bases, and a span of 13 bases separates them. Comment on this clone: Its target antigen remains unknown. Nothing much larger sits one base from this clone, and base qualities are not available.

This specimen consisted of peripheral blood, obtained after pregnancy. This TCR was recovered from a female donor with multiple sclerosis, enrolled in a pregnancy study. This receptor chain uses TRBV4-1 and TRBJ2-5; confidence is insufficient to name the D gene. The CDR3 protein sequence reads: CASSQDLPLRETQYF. The bases are TGCGCCAGCAGCCAAGATTTACCACTCCGTGAGACCCAGTACTTC.